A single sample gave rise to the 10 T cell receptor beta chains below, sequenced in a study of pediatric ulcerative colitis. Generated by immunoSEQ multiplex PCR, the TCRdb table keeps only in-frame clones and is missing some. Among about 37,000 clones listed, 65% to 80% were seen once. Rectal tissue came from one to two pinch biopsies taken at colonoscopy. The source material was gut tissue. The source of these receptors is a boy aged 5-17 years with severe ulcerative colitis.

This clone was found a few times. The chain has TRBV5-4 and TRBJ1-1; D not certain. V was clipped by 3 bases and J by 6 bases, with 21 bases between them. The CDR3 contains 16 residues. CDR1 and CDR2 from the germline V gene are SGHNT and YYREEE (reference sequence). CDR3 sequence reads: CASSWIGVDLSSEAFF. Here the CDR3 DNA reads TGTGCCAGCAGCTGGATCGGGGTTGACCTTTCCTCTGAAGCTTTCTTT.

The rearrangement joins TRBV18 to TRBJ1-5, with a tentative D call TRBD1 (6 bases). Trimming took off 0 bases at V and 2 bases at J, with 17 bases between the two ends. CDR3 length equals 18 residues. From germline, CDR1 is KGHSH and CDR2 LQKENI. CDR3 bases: TGTGCCAGCTCACCACCAGAGGGGGTCTCCGGGCGCAATCAGCCCCAGCATTTT. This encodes CASSPPEGVSGRNQPQHF.

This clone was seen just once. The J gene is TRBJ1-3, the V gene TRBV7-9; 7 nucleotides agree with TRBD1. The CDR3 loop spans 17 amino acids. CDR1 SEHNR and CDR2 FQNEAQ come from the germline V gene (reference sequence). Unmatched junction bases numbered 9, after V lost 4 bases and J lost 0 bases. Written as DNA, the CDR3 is TGTGCCAGCAGCTCCAGGGACAGTGCCTACTCTGGAAACACCATATATTTT. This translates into CASSSRDSAYSGNTIYF.

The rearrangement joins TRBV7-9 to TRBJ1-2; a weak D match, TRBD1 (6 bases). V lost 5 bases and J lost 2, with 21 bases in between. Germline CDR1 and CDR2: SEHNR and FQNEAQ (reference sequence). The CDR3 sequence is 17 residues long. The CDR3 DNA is TGTGCCAGCAGCACGGACAGAGTAGCATCGAAGAACTATGGCTACACCTTC. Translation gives CASSTDRVASKNYGYTF.

The DNA of the CDR3 is TGTGCCAGCAGCTTTCCCAGGACTAGCGGGGGGGCCCCCACCGGGGAGCTGTTTTTT. It specifies CASSFPRTSGGAPTGELFF. The genes are TRBV7-8 and TRBJ2-2; 15 bases line up with TRBD2. This CDR3 is built from 19 residues. From germline, CDR1 is SGHVS and CDR2 FQNEAQ. Trimming took 3 bases from V and 4 from J; bases not matched to a gene: 9.

CDR3 sequence: CATSRDAGLAQETQYF. CDR3 DNA: TGTGCCACCAGCAGAGATGCCGGACTAGCCCAGGAGACCCAGTACTTC. The chain links TRBV15 to TRBJ2-5; 8 nucleotides match TRBD2. Germline V lookup: CDR1 LNHNV, CDR2 YYDKDF (reference sequence). Unmatched junction bases numbered 8, after V lost 0 bases and J lost 5 bases. This CDR3 has 16 residues.

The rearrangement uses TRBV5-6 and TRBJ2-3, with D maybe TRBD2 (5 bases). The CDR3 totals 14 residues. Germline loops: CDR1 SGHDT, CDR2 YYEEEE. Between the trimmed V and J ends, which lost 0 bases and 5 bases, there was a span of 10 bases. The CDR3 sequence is CASSLGGPLDTQYF. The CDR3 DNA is TGTGCCAGCAGCTTGGGCGGGCCCTTAGATACGCAGTATTTT.

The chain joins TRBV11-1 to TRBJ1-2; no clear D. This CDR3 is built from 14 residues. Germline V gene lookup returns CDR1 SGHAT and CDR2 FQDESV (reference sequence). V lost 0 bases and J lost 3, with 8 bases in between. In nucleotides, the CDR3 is TGTGCCAGCAGCTTAGCACACAGTGACTATGGCTACACCTTC. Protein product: CASSLAHSDYGYTF.

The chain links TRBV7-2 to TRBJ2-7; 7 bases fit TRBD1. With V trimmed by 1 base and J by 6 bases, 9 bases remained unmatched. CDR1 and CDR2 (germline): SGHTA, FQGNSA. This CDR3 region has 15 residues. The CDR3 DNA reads TGTGCCAGCAGCTTAGAAGGCCCGACAGGGAGCGAGCAGTACTTC. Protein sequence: CASSLEGPTGSEQYF.

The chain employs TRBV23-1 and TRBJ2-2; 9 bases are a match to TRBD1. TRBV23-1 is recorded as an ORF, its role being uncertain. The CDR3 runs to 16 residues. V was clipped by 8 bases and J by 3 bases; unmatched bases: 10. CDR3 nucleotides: TGCGCCAGCTCCCGGGACAGGGAGTTGCACACCGGGGAGCTGTTTTTT. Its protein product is CASSRDRELHTGELFF.